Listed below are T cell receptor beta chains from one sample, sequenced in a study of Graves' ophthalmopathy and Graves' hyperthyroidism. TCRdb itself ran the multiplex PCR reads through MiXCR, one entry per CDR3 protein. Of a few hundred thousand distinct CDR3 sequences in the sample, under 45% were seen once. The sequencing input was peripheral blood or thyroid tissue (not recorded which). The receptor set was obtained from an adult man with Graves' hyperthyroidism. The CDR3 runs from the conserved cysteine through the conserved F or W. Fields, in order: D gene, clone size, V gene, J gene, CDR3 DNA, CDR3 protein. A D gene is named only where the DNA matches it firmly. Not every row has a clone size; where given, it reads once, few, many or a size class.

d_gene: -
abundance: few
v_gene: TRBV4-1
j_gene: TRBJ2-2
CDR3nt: TGCGCCAGCAGCCAAAGTTGGACCGGGGAGCTGTTTTTT
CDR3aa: CASSQSWTGELFF

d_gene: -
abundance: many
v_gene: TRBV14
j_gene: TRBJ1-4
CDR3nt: TGTGCCAGCAGCCAGGCAGGCATGAGAACTAATGAAAAACTGTTTTTT
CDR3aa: CASSQAGMRTNEKLFF

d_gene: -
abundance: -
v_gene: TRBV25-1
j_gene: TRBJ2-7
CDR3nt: TGTGCCAGCAGCCTCAGGGGCAAGCGAACCTACTACGAGCAGTACTTC
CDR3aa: CASSLRGKRTYYEQYF

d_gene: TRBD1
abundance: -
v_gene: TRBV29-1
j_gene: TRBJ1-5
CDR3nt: TGCAGCGTTGATAACAGGGGTGGGCAGACCCAGCATTTT
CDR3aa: CSVDNRGGQTQHF

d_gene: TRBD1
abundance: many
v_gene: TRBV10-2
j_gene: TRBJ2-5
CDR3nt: TGCGCCAGCAGTTGGGACAGGGGGTGGGAGACCCAGTACTTC
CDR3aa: CASSWDRGWETQYF

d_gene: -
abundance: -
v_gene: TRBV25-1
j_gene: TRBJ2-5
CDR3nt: TGTGCCAGCAGTGAAATTCGGCAGGGGGGACAGACCCAGTACTTC
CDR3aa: CASSEIRQGGQTQYF

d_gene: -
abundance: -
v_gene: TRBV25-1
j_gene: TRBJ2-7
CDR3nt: TGTGCCAGCAGGACTCCCCGGGGAGCTAGCTACGAGCAGTACTTC
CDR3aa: CASRTPRGASYEQYF

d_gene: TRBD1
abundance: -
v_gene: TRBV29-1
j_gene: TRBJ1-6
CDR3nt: TGCAGCGCTCGACAGGGGTCGCGAATTTCACCCCTCCACTTT
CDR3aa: CSARQGSRISPLHF

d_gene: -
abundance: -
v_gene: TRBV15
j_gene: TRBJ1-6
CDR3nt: TGTGCCACCAGCAGACAGGGAGAGCTTTCACCCCTCCACTTT
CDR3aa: CATSRQGELSPLHF

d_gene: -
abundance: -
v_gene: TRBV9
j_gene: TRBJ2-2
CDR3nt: -
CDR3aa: CASSQDLAGEQFFGELFF

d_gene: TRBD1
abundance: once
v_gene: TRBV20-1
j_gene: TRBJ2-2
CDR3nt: TGCAGTGCCCCATGGGGGAGACAGGGGGCAGACACCGGGGAGCTGTTTTTT
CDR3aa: CSAPWGRQGADTGELFF

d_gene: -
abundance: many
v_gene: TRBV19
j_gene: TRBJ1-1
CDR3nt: TGTGCCAGTAGTATAGAGGAGAGGGGCTGGGCTTTCTTT
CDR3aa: CASSIEERGWAFF

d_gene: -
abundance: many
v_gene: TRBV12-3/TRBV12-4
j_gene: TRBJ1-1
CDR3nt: TGTGCCAGCAGTTTAAACAGGGACACTGAAGCTTTCTTT
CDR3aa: CASSLNRDTEAFF

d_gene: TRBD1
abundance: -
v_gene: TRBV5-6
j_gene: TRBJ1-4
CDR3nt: TGTGCCGGCAGCAAGACGGGACAGGGGGAGAATGAAAAACTGTTTTTT
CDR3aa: CAGSKTGQGENEKLFF

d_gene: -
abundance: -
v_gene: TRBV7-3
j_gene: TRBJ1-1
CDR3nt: TGTGCCAGCAGTTTAACGGTGGCTGGAAACACTGAAGCTTTCTTT
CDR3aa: CASSLTVAGNTEAFF

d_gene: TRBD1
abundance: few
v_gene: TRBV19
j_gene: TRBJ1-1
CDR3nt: TGTGCCAGCCTCAAAAACCTCGGGGAGGGGGCTGCTGAAGCTTTCTTT
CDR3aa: CASLKNLGEGAAEAFF

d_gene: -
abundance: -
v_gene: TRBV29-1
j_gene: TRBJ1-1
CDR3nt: TGCAGCGGTGCAACAGGGCAGGATGAAGCTTTCTTT
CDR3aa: CSGATGQDEAFF

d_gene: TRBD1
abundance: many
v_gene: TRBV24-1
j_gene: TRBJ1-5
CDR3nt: TGTGCCACCAGTGGGACAGGGGTAAATCAGCCCCAGCATTTT
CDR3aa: CATSGTGVNQPQHF

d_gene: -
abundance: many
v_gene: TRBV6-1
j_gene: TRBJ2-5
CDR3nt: TGTGCCAGCAGTGAAACAGCGCCTGAAGAGACCCAGTACTTC
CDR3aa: CASSETAPEETQYF

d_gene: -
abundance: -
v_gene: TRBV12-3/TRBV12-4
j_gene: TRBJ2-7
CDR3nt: TGTGCCAGCAGTTTATCCCAGGGTACCTACGAGCAGTACTTC
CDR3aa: CASSLSQGTYEQYF

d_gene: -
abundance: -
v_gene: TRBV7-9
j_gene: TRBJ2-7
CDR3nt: TGTGCCAGCAGCGCCGACGGGAGCTCCTACGAGCAGTACTTC
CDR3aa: CASSADGSSYEQYF

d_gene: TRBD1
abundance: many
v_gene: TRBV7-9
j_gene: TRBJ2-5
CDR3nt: TGTGCCAGCAGCTTATCCGGGACAGGCGGAGAGACCCAGTACTTC
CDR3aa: CASSLSGTGGETQYF

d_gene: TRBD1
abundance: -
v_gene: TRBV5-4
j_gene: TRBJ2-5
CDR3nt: TGTGCCAGCAGCCATGGGACAGCGAACCGCGAGACCCAGTACTTC
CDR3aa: CASSHGTANRETQYF

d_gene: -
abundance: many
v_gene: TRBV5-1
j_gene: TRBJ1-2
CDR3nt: TGCGCCAGCAGCCCTGGACGGCACTCTGGCTACACCTTC
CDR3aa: CASSPGRHSGYTF

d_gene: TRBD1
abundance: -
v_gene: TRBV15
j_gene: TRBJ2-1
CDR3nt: TGTGCCACCAGCAGAGCGGGGAGGGGGACAGGGGGCTTTGAGCAGTTCTTC
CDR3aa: CATSRAGRGTGGFEQFF

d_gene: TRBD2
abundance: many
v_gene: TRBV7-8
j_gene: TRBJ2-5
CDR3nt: TGTGCCAGCAGCTTAGGACTAGCGGGAGGCCCGGGCCCGGAGACCCAGTACTTC
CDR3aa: CASSLGLAGGPGPETQYF

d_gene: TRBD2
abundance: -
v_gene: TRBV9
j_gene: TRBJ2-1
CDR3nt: TGTGCCAGCAGCCCAGCACTAGCGGGAGTTGGCAATGAGCAGTTCTTC
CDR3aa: CASSPALAGVGNEQFF